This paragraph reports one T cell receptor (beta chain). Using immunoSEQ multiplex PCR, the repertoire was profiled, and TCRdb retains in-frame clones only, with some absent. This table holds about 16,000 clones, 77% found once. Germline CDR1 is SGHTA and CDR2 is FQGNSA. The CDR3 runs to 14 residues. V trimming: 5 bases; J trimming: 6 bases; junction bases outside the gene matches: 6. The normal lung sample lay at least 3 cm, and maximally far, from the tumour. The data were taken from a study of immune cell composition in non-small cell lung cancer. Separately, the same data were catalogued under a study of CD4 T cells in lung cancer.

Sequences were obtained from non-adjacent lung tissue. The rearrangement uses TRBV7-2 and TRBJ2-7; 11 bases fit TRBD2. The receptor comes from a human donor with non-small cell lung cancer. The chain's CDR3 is CASSPGLAEFEQYF. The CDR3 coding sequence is TGTGCCAGCAGCCCGGGACTAGCGGAGTTCGAGCAGTACTTC. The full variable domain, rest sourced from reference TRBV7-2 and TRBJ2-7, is GAGVSQSPSNKVTEKGKDVELRCDPISGHTALYWYRQSLGQGLEFLIYFQGNSAPDKSGLPSDRFSAERTGGSVSTLTIQRTQQEDSAVYLCASSPGLAEFEQYFGPGTRLTVT.